This T cell receptor (beta chain) was sequenced for a study of blood T cells in healthy people across ages. Findings and limits, study-wide: Naive T cell percentage by flow cytometry tracked strongly with beta diversity. Versus aged donors, long-lived donors had higher diversity and more naive CD4+ cells.

PCR was performed a second time for about 7 to 12 cycles using a sample-barcoded 5' primer and a J-beta primer mix. TCRdb called the 5' RACE reads again in MiXCR, with one record for every CDR3 protein. In the table there are more than 700,000 distinct CDR3 sequences, 46% of which are singletons. The germline CDR1 and CDR2 sequences are MNHNY and SVGAGI (reference sequence). The CDR3 consists of 13 residues. Trimming took 5 bases from V and 11 from J, leaving 13 bases between them. A few counts support this clonotype. Its antigen is still unknown. Isolating PBMCs gave at least 7 million of these cells per sample.

Sequencing used blood. The source is a man older than 75 in good health. The chain couples TRBV6-6 to TRBJ1-6; maybe TRBD1 (5 bases). The CDR3 region has the DNA TGTGCCAGCAGTCCCGACAGTGGGACACCCCTCCACTTT. Translation gives CASSPDSGTPLHF.